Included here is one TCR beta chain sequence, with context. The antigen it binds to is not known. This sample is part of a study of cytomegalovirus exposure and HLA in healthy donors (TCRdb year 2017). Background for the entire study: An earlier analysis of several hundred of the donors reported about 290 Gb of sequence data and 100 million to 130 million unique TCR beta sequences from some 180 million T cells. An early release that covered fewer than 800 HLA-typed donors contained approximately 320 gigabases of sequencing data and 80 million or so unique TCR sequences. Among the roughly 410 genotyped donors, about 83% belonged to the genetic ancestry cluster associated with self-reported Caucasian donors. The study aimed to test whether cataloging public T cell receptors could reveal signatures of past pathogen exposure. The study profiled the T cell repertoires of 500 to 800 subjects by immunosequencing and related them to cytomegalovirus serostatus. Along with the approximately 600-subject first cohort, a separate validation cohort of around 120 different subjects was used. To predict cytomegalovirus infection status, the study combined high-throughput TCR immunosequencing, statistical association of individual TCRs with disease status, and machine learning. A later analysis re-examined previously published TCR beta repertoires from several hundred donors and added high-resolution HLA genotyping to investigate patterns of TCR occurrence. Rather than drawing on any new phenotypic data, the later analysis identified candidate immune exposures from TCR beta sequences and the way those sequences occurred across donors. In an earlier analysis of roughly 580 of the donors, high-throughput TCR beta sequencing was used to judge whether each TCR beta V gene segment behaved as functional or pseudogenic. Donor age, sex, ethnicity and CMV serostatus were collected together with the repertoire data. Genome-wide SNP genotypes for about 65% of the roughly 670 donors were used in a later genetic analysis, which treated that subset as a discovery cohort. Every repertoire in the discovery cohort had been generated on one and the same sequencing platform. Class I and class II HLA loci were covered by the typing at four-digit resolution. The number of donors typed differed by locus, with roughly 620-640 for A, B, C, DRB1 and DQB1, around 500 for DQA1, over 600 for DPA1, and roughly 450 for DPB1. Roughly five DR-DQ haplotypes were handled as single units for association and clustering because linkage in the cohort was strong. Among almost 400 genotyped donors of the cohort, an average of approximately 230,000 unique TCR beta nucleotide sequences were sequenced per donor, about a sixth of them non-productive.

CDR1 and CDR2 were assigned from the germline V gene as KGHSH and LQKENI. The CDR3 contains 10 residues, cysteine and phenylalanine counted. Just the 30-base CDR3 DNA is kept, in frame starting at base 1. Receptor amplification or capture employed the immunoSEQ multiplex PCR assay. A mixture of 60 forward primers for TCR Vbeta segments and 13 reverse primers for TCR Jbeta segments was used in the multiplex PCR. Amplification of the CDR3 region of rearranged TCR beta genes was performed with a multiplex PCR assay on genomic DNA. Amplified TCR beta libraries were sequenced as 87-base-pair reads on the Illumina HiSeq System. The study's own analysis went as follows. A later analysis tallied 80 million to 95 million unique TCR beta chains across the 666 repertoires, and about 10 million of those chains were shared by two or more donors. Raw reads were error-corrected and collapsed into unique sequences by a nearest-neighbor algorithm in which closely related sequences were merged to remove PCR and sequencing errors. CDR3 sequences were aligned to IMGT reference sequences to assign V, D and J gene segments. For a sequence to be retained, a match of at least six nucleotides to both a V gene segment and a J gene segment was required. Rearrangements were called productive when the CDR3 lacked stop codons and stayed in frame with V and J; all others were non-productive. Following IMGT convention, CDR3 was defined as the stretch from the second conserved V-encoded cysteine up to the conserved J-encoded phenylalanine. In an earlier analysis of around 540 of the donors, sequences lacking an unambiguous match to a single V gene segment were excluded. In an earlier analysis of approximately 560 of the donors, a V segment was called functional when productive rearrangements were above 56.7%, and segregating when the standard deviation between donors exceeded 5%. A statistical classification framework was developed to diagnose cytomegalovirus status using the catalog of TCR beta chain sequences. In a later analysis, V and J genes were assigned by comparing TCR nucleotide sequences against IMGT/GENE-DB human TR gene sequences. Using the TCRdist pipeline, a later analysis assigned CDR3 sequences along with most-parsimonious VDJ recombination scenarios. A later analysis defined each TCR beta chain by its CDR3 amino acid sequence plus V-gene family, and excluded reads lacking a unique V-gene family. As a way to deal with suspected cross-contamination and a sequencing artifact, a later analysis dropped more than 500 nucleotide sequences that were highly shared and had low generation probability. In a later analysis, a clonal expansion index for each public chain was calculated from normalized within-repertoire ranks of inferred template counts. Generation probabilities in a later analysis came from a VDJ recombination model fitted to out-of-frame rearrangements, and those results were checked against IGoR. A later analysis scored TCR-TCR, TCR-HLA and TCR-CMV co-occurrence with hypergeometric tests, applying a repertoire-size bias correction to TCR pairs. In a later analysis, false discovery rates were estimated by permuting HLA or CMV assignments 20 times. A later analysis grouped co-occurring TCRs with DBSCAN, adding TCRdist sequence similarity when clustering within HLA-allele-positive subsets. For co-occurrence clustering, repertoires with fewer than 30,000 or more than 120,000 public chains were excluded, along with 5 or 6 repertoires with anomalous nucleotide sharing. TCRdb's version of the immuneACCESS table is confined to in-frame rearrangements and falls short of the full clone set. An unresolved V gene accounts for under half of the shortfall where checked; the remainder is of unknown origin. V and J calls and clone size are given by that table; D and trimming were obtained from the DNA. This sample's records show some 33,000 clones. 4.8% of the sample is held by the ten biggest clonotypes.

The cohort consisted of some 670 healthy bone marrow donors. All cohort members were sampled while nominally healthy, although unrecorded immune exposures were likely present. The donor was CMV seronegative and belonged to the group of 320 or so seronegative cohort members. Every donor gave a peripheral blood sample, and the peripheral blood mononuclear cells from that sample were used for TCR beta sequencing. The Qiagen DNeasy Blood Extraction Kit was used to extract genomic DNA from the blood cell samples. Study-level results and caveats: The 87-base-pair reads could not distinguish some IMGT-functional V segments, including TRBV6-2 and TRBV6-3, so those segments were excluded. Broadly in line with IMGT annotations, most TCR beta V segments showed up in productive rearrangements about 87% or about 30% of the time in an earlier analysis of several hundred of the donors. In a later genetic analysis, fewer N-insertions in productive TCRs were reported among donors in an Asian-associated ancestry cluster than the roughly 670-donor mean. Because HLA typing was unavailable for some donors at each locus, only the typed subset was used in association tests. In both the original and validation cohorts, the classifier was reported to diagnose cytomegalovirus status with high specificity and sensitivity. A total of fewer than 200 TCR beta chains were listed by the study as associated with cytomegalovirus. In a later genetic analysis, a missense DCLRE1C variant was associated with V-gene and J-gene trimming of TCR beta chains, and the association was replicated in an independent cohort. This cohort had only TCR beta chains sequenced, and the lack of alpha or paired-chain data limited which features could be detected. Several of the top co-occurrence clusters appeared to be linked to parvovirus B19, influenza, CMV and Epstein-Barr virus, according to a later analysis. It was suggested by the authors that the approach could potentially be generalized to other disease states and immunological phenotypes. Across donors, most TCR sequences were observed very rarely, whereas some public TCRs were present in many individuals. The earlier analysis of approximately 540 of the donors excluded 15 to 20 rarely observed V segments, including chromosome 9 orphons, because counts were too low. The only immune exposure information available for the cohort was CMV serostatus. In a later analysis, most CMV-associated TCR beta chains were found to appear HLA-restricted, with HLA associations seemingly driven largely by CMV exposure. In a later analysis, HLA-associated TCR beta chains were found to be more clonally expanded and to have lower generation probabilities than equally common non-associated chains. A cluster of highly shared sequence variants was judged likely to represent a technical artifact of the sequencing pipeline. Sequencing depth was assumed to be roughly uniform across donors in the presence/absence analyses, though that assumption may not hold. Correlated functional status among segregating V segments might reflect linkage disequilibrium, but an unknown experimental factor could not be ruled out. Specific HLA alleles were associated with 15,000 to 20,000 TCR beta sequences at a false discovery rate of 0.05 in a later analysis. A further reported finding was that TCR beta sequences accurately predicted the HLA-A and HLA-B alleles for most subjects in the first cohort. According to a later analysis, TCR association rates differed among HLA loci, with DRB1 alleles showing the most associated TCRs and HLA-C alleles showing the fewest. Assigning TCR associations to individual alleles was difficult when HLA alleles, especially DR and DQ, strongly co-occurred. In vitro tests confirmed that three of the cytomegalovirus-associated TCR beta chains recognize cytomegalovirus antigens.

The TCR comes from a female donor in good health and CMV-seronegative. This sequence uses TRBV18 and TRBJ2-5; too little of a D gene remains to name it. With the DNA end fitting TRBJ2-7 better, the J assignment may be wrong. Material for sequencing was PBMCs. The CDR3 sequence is CASSPYEQYF. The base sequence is TGTGCCAGCTCACCCTACGAGCAGTACTTC.